These 17 T cell receptor beta chains were all obtained from the same sample, sequenced in a study of blood T cell repertoires in COVID-19. The table came from immunoSEQ multiplex PCR; TCRdb's copy has only in-frame clones and leaves some out. In the table there are roughly 250,000 clones, 83% of which are singletons. Sequencing input: PBMCs or T cells enriched from blood (not recorded which). The receptors were sampled from a woman in her thirties or forties who had been exposed to COVID-19.

V gene TRBV5-3 combines with J gene TRBJ1-1; D not resolved. TRBV5-3 is marked as an open reading frame, function uncertain. This CDR3 comprises 14 residues. V lost 4 bases to trimming and J lost 10 bases, with 20 bases between them. CDR3 DNA: TGTGCCAGAAGCCTCGGGTTGTGGCGACGAGGAGCTTTCTTT. Translated, it gives CARSLGLWRRGAFF.

In this sample, this clone turned up a few times. V gene TRBV9 combines with J gene TRBJ1-5; possibly TRBD1 for D (6 bases). The V gene's germline CDR1 is SGDLS and CDR2 YYNGEE. This CDR3 comprises 14 residues. V was cut by 3 bases and J by 3 bases, with 10 bases left in between. The CDR3 nucleotides read TGTGCCAGCAGCGCCGGACAGAACAATCAGCCCCAGCATTTT. Residues: CASSAGQNNQPQHF. The full variable domain, with the rest looked up from reference TRBV9 and TRBJ1-5, is DSGVTQTPKHLITATGQRVTLRCSPRSGDLSVYWYQQSLDQGLQFLIQYYNGEERAKGNILERFSAQQFPDLHSELNLSSLELGDSALYFCASSAGQNNQPQHFGDGTRLSIL.

This rearrangement joins TRBV5-1 to TRBJ2-7, with D maybe TRBD1 (5 bases). The CDR3 contains 17 residues. Deletions cut 4 bases from V and 3 bases from J, with 23 bases between. Germline lookup yields CDR1 SGHRS and CDR2 YFSETQ. Here the CDR3 DNA reads TGCGCCAGCAGCCGCGACCGAACCAGGGTAACTCTCTACGAGCAGTACTTC. Its protein is CASSRDRTRVTLYEQYF.

The chain couples TRBV7-3 to TRBJ2-1, with a tentative D call TRBD2 (5 bases). The CDR3 is made up of 16 amino acids. Germline CDR1 reads SGHTA; CDR2 reads FQGTGA. With 3 bases removed from V and 5 bases from J, the gap between germline ends came to 17 bases. The CDR3 reads CASSLLALGLDNEQFF. The CDR3, as DNA: TGTGCCAGCAGCTTGCTAGCCCTCGGATTGGACAATGAGCAGTTCTTC.

The chain carries TRBV27 and TRBJ2-5; 8 bases agree with TRBD2. The germline V gene has CDR1 MNHEY and CDR2 SMNVEV (reference sequence). Losses at the gene ends were 6 bases for V and 9 bases for J; bases not matched to a gene: 12. The CDR3 is 14 residues long. The CDR3 sequence is CASSSGVAGTSQYF. CDR3 DNA sequence: TGTGCCAGCAGCTCGGGGGTAGCGGGGACGTCCCAGTACTTC.

This clone was counted between two and nine times. The chain couples TRBV18 to TRBJ1-3; D ambiguous. The germline V and J ends were trimmed by 1 base and 1 base, with 14 bases remaining between them. Germline V CDR1 and CDR2: KGHSH, LQKENI. CDR3 length: 17 residues. In nucleotides, the CDR3 is TGTGCCAGCTCACCACGGGAGGGATTTAATTCTGGAAACACCATATATTTT. Its protein is CASSPREGFNSGNTIYF.

A single count supports this clone. The chain links TRBV2 to TRBJ1-2; TRBD1 aligns across 8 bases. V lost 5 bases and J lost 7; bases outside the gene matches: 9. CDR1 is SNHLY, CDR2 FYNNEI, per germline. The CDR3 consists of 14 residues. This CDR3 reads CASSWDRQERGYTF. The CDR3 DNA sequence: TGTGCCAGCAGTTGGGACAGGCAGGAGCGTGGCTACACCTTC. Drawing the rest from reference TRBV2 and TRBJ1-2, the complete variable domain is EPEVTQTPSHQVTQMGQEVILRCVPISNHLYFYWYRQILGQKVEFLVSFYNNEISEKSEIFDDQFSVERPDGSNFTLKIRSTKLEDSAMYFCASSWDRQERGYTFGSGTRLTVV.

This sequence joins TRBV27 and TRBJ2-3; D is possibly TRBD2 (6 bases). Looked up from germline, CDR1 is MNHEY and CDR2 is SMNVEV (reference sequence). The V and J ends lost 8 bases and 4 bases respectively, with 16 bases between them. The CDR3 sequence is 14 residues long. The CDR3 DNA reads TGTGCCAGCGCCCTCGGCGGGGTTGCAGATACGCAGTATTTT. It encodes CASALGGVADTQYF.

This chain links TRBV7-2 with TRBJ1-2; 7 nucleotides match TRBD1. J lost 7 bases, V lost 5 bases, and 7 bases had no gene match. CDR3 size: 13 residues. CDR1 and CDR2 (germline): SGHTA, FQGNSA. The CDR3 DNA is TGTGCCAGCAGCCCATCGACAGGGTTTGGCTACACCTTC. Encoded protein: CASSPSTGFGYTF.

The genes are TRBV2 and TRBJ1-6; TRBD1 is a possible D gene (6 bases). The CDR3 totals 14 residues. Germline V gene sequence: CDR1 SNHLY, CDR2 FYNNEI. V dropped 4 bases and J dropped 6 bases, with 10 bases sitting between them. In nucleotides, the CDR3 is TGTGCCAGCAGTGTGGGCAGGGGTAATTCACCCCTCCACTTT. Translated, it gives CASSVGRGNSPLHF. Complete variable domain (other parts from reference TRBV2 and TRBJ1-6): EPEVTQTPSHQVTQMGQEVILRCVPISNHLYFYWYRQILGQKVEFLVSFYNNEISEKSEIFDDQFSVERPDGSNFTLKIRSTKLEDSAMYFCASSVGRGNSPLHFGNGTRLTVT.

The chain couples TRBV11-2 to TRBJ2-7, with 9 bases that match TRBD2. The J segment lost 5 bases and the V segment lost 5 bases, leaving 7 bases of the junction unmatched. The germline gives CDR1 SGHAT, CDR2 FQNNGV. The CDR3 consists of 14 residues. In DNA form, the CDR3 reads TGTGCCAGCAGCCGAAGCGGGGGGCCAGACGAGCAGTACTTC. Translated: CASSRSGGPDEQYF.

This clone has just one count. V is TRBV10-3 and J is TRBJ2-3; TRBD2 aligns across 13 bases. Germline V gives CDR1 ENHRY, CDR2 SYGVKD. The length of the CDR3 is 18 residues. Trimming took 2 bases from V and 3 from J; bases not matched to a gene: 8. The CDR3 is CAISERTSGGHKTDTQYF. CDR3 nucleotide sequence: TGTGCCATCAGTGAGAGGACTAGCGGGGGCCACAAAACAGATACGCAGTATTTT.

The V and J genes are TRBV7-3 and TRBJ2-2; D might be TRBD1 (5 bases). The germline V gene encodes CDR1 SGHTA and CDR2 FQGTGA. V was cut by 5 bases and J by 7 bases, with 14 bases left in between. This CDR3 contains 14 residues. CDR3 sequence (DNA): TGTGCCAGCAGCCGGACATCGATGAGCGGGGAGCTGTTTTTT. It codes for CASSRTSMSGELFF.

The CDR3 sequence is CASSQELAGETQYF. CDR3 DNA sequence: TGCGCCAGCAGCCAAGAACTAGCTGGGGAGACCCAGTACTTC. The chain is built from TRBV4-3 and TRBJ2-5, with D perhaps matching TRBD2 (6 bases). The CDR3 spans 14 residues. Trimming removed 0 bases at V and 5 bases at J, with 10 bases between. The V gene's germline CDR1 is LGHNA and CDR2 YSLEER.

The genes are TRBV28 and TRBJ1-6, with D uncertain. V lost 6 bases and J 10 bases, leaving 22 bases between the germline ends. The CDR3 consists of 16 residues. The germline CDR1 and CDR2 sequences are MDHEN and SYDVKM. The CDR3 DNA reads as TGTGCCAGCAGGTTTTGGGCCCCCCCCTCAAGGTCACCCCTCCACTTT. Its protein is CASRFWAPPSRSPLHF.

This rearrangement joins TRBV3-1 (or the pseudogene TRBV3-2) to TRBJ1-1; TRBD1 is a possible D gene (5 bases). The germline CDR1 and CDR2 sequences are LGHDT and YNNKEL (reference sequence). CDR3 length: 15 amino acids. With 4 bases removed from V and 1 base from J, the gap between germline ends came to 13 bases. CDR3: CASSPDNGTNTEAFF. The CDR3 coding sequence is TGTGCCAGCAGCCCGGACAACGGAACGAACACTGAAGCTTTCTTT.

The chain is built from TRBV3-1 (or the pseudogene TRBV3-2) and TRBJ2-7; 9 nucleotides match TRBD1. This CDR3 contains 14 residues. Germline-derived CDR1 and CDR2 are LGHDT and YNNKEL (reference sequence). V shed 4 bases, J shed 2 bases, and the junction held 3 bases outside the gene matches. CDR3 sequence reads: CASSLYRGPYEQYF. DNA of the CDR3: TGTGCCAGCAGCCTTTACAGGGGGCCCTACGAGCAGTACTTC.